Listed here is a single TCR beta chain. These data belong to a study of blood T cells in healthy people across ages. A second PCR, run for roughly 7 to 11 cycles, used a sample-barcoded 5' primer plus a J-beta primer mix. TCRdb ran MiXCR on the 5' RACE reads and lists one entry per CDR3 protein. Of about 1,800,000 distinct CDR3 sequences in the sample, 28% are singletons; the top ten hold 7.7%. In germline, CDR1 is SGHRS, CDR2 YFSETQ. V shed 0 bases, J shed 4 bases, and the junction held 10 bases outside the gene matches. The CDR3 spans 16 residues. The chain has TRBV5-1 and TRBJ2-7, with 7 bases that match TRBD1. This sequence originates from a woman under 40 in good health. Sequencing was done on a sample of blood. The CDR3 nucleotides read TGCGCCAGCAGCTTGGGGACCGGGACAGTTAGATACGAGCAGTACTTC. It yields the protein CASSLGTGTVRYEQYF. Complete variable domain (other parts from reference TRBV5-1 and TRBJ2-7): KAGVTQTPRYLIKTRGQQVTLSCSPISGHRSVSWYQQTPGQGLQFLFEYFSETQRNKGNFPGRFSGRQFSNSRSEMNVSTLELGDSALYLCASSLGTGTVRYEQYFGPGTRLTVT.